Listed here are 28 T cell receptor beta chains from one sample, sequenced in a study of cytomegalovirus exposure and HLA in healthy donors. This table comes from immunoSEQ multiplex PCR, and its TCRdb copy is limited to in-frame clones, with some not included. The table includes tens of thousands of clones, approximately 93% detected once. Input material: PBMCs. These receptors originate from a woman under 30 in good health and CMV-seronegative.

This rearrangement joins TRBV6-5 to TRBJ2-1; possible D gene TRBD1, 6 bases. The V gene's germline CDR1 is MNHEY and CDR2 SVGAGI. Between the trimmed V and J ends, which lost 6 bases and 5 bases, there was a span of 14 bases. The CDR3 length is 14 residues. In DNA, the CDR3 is TGTGCCAGCAGAAGGACATCAGGGGACAATGAGCAGTTCTTC. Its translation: CASRRTSGDNEQFF.

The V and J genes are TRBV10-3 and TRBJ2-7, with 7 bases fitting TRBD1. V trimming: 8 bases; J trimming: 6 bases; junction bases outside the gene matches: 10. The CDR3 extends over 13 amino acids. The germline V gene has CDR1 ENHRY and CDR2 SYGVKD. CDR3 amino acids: CAIYDRVSIEQYF. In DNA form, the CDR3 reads TGTGCCATCTACGACAGGGTATCGATCGAGCAGTACTTC.

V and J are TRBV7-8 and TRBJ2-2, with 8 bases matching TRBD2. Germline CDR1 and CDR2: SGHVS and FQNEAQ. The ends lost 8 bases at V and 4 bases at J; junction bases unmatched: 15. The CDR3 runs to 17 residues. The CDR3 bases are TGTGCCAGCGCATCCGAGCCACGGGGGGGCGGCACCGGGGAGCTGTTTTTT. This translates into CASASEPRGGGTGELFF.

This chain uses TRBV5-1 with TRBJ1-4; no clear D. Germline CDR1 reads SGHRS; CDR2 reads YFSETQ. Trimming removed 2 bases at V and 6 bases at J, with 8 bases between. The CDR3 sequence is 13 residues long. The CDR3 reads CASSFPPDEKLFF. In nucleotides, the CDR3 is TGCGCCAGCAGCTTTCCTCCAGATGAAAAACTGTTTTTT.

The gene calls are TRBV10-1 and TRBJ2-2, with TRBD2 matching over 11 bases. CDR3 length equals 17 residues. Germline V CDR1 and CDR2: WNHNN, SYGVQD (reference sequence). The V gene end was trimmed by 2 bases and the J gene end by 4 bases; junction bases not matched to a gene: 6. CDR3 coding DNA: TGCGCCAGCAGTGAGGGTCGTCTAGCGGGAGGCACCGGGGAGCTGTTTTTT. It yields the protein CASSEGRLAGGTGELFF.

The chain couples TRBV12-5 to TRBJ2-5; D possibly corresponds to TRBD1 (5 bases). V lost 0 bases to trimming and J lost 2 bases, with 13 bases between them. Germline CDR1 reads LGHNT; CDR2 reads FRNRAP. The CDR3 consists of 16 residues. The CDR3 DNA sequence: TGTGCTAGTGGTTTGGTAATAGGGGCAGCTCAAGAGACCCAGTACTTC. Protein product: CASGLVIGAAQETQYF.

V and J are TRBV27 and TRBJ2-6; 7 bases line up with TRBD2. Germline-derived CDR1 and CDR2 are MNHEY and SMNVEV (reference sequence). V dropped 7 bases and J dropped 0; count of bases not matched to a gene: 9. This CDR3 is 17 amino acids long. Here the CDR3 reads CASTWEGGYSGANVLTF. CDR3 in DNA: TGTGCCAGCACCTGGGAGGGAGGATACTCTGGGGCCAACGTCCTGACTTTC.

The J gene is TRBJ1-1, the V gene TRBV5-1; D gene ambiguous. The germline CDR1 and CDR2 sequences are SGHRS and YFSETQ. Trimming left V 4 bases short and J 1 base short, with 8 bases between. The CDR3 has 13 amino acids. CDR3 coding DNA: TGCGCCAGCAGCGTAGAGTGGAACACTGAAGCTTTCTTT. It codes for CASSVEWNTEAFF.

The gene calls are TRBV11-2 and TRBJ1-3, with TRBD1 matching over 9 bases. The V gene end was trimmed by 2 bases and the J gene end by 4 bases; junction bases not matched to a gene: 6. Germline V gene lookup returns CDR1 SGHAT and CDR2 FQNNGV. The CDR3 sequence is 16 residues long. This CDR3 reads CASSLSGTGFGNTIYF. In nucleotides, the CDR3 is TGTGCCAGCAGCTTATCAGGGACAGGGTTCGGAAACACCATATATTTT.

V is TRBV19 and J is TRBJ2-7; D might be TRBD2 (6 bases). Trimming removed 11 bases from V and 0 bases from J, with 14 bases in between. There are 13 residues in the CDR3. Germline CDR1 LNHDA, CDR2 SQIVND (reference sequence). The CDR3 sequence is CAASEGSSYEQYF. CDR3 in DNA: TGTGCCGCATCGGAGGGGAGCTCCTACGAGCAGTACTTC.

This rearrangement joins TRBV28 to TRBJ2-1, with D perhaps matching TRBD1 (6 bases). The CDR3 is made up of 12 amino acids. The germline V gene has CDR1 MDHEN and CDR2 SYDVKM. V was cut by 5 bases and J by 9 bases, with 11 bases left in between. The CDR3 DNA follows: TGTGCCAGCAGTCCTCAGGGGACTGAGCAGTTCTTC. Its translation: CASSPQGTEQFF.

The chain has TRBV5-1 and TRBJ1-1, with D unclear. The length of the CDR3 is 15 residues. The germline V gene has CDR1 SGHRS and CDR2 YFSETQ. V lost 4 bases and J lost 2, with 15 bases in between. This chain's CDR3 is CASSLSGKTNTEAFF. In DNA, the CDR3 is TGCGCCAGCAGCCTCAGTGGTAAGACAAACACTGAAGCTTTCTTT.

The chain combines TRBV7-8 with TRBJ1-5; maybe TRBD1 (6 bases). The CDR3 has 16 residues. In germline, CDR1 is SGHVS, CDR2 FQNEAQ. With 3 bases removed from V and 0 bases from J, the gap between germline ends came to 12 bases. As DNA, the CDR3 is TGTGCCAGCAGCTTCCTAGGACAGCCTAGCAATCAGCCCCAGCATTTT. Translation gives CASSFLGQPSNQPQHF.

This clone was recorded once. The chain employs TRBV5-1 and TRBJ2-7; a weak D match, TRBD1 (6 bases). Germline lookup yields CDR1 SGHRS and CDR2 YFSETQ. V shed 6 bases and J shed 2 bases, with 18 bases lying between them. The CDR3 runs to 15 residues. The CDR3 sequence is CASTSTGSDPYEQYF. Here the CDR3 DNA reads TGCGCCAGCACCTCAACAGGGTCCGACCCCTACGAGCAGTACTTC.

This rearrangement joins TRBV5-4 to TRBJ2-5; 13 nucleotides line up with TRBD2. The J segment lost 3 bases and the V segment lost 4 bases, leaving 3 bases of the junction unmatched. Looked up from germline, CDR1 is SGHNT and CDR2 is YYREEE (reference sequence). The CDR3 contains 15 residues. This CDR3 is CASSTGTSGEETQYF. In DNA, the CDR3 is TGTGCCAGCAGCACCGGGACTAGCGGGGAAGAGACCCAGTACTTC. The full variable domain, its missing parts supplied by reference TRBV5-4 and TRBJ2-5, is ETGVTQSPTHLIKTRGQQVTLRCSSQSGHNTVSWYQQALGQGPQFIFQYYREEENGRGNFPPRFSGLQFPNYSSELNVNALELDDSALYLCASSTGTSGEETQYFGPGTRLLVL.

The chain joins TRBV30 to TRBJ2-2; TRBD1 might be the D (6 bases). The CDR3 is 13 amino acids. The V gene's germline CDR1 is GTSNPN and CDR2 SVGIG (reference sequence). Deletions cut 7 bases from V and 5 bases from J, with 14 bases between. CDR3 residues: CASTGLGTGELFF. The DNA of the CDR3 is TGTGCCTCGACAGGATTGGGTACCGGGGAGCTGTTTTTT. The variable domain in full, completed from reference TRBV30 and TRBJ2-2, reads SQTIHQWPATLVQPVGSPLSLECTVEGTSNPNLYWYRQAAGRGLQLLFYSVGIGQISSEVPQNLSASRPQDRQFILSSKKLLLSDSGFYLCASTGLGTGELFFGEGSRLTVL.

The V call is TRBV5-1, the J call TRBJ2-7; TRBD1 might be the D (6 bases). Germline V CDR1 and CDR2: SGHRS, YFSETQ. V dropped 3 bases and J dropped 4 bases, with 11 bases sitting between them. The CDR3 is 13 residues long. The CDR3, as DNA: TGCGCCAGCAGCTCTGGGACATATTACGAGCAGTACTTC. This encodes CASSSGTYYEQYF.

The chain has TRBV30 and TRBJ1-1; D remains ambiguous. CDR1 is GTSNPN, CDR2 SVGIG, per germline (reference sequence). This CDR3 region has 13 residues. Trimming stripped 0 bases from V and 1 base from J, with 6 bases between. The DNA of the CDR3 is TGTGCCTGGAGTGTAAACGGGAACACTGAAGCTTTCTTT. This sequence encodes CAWSVNGNTEAFF.

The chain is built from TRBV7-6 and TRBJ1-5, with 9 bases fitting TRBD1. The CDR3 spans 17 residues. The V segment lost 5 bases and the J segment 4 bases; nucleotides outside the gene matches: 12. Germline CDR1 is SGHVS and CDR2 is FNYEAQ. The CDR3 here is CASSTEAGTGLNQPQHF. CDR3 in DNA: TGTGCCAGCAGCACCGAGGCCGGGACAGGGCTGAATCAGCCCCAGCATTTT.

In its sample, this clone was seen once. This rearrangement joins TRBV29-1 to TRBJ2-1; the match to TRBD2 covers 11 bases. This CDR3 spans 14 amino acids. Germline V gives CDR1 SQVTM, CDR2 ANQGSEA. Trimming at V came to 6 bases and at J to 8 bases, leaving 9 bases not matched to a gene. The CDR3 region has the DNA TGCAGCGTCGCACTAGCGGGAGATAGGTATGAGCAGTTCTTC. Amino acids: CSVALAGDRYEQFF.

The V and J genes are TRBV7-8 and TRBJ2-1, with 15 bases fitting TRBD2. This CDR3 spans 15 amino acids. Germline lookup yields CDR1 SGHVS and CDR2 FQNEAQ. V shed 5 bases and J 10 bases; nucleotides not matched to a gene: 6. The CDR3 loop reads CASSPGLAGGWEQFF. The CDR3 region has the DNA TGTGCCAGCAGCCCGGGACTAGCGGGAGGCTGGGAGCAGTTCTTC.

DNA of the CDR3: TGTGCCAGCAGTGAGTTACTAGCGCCGACCTACGAGCAGTACTTC. This gives the protein CASSELLAPTYEQYF. The chain is built from TRBV2 and TRBJ2-7; TRBD2 agrees at 7 bases. The length of the CDR3 is 15 residues. J was trimmed by 2 bases and V by 3 bases; bases with no gene match: 7. Looked up from germline, CDR1 is SNHLY and CDR2 is FYNNEI.

CDR3 sequence reads: CASSLGGGLYEQYF. The CDR3 coding sequence is TGTGCCAGCAGCCTGGGCGGGGGGTTATACGAGCAGTACTTC. The rearrangement joins TRBV7-9 to TRBJ2-7; 8 bases agree with TRBD2. V gave up 5 bases and J gave up 4 bases; unmatched junction bases: 7. Germline V gives CDR1 SEHNR, CDR2 FQNEAQ (reference sequence). The CDR3 totals 14 residues.

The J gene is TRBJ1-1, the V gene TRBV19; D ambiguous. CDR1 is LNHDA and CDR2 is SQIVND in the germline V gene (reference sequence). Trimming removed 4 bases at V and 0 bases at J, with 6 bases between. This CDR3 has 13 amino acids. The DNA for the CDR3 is TGTGCCAGTAGTACCGGGTTGAACACTGAAGCTTTCTTT. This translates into CASSTGLNTEAFF.

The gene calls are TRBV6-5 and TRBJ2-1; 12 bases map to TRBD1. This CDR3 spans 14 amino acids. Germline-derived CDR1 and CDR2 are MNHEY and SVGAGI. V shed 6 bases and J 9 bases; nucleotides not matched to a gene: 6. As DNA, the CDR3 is TGTGCCAGCAGAAGGGGACAGGGGGCGGGTGAGCAGTTCTTC. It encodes CASRRGQGAGEQFF.

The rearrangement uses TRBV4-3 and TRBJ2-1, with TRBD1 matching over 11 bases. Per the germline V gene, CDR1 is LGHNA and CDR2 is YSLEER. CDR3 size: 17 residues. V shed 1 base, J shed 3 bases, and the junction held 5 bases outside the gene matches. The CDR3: CASSQGTGTGGYNEQFF. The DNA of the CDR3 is TGCGCCAGCAGCCAAGGCACCGGGACAGGGGGCTACAATGAGCAGTTCTTC.

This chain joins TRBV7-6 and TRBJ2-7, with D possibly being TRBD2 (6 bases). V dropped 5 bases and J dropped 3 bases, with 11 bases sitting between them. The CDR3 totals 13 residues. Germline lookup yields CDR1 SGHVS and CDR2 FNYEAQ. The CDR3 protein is CASSHGGDYEQYF. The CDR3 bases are TGTGCCAGCAGCCACGGGGGAGACTACGAGCAGTACTTC.

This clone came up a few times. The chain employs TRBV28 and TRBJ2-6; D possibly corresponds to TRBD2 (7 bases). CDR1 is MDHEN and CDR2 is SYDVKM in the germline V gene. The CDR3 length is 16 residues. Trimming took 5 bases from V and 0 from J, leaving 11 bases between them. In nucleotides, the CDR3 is TGTGCCAGCAGTGCGGGGGCACACTCTGGGGCCAACGTCCTGACTTTC. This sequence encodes CASSAGAHSGANVLTF.